This T cell receptor beta chain was captured by sequencing in a study of cytomegalovirus exposure and HLA in healthy donors (TCRdb year 2017). In terms of the full investigation: In an earlier analysis of approximately 500 of the donors, less than 350 Gb of sequence data and roughly 100 million unique TCR beta sequences from about 180 million T cells were reported. Among 350 to 400 genotyped donors of the cohort, an average of around 240,000 unique TCR beta nucleotide sequences were sequenced per donor, about a sixth of them non-productive. The number of typed donors differed by locus: roughly 620-640 for A, B, C, DRB1 and DQB1; approximately 540 for DQA1; around 580 for DPA1; and approximately 450 for DPB1. Roughly five DR-DQ haplotypes were handled as single units for association and clustering, since linkage in the cohort was strong. Among the 398 genotyped donors, approximately 76% belonged to the genetic ancestry cluster associated with self-reported Caucasian donors. The aim of the study was to test whether cataloging public T cell receptors could identify signatures of past pathogen exposure. In the later analysis, no new phenotypic data were used to find candidate immune exposures; instead, reliance was placed on TCR beta sequences and their occurrence across donors. High-throughput TCR immunosequencing, statistical association of individual TCRs with disease status, and machine learning were combined to predict cytomegalovirus infection status. Donor age, sex, ethnicity and CMV serostatus were collected together with the repertoire data. The T cell repertoires of some 700 subjects were profiled by immunosequencing and related to cytomegalovirus serostatus. In an earlier analysis of a few hundred of the donors, high-throughput TCR beta sequencing was used to judge whether each TCR beta V gene segment behaved as functional or pseudogenic. An early release that covered roughly 600 HLA-typed donors contained approximately 300 gigabases of sequencing data and some 87 million unique TCR sequences. In a later analysis, previously published TCR beta repertoires from 670 or so donors were re-analyzed and high-resolution HLA genotyping was added so that TCR occurrence patterns could be studied. In a later genetic analysis, genome-wide SNP genotypes for about three fifths of the roughly 670 donors were used, and that subset was treated as a discovery cohort. All discovery cohort repertoires had been generated on a single sequencing platform. HLA typing included class I and class II loci at four-digit resolution. A separate validation cohort of roughly 120 different subjects was used in addition to the roughly 670-subject first cohort. The full study reports these points: The cohort was sequenced for TCR beta chains only, and without alpha or paired-chain data the features that could be detected were limited. A further reported finding was that TCR beta sequences accurately predicted the HLA-A and HLA-B alleles for most subjects in the first cohort. A group of highly shared sequence variants was considered likely to be a technical artifact of the sequencing pipeline. In a later analysis, 16,951 TCR beta sequences were associated with specific HLA alleles at a false discovery rate of 0.05. Cytomegalovirus status was reported to be diagnosed by the classifier with high specificity and sensitivity in both the original and validation cohorts. The presence/absence analyses assumed that sequencing depth was roughly uniform across donors, and that assumption may not be true. In a later genetic analysis, a missense DCLRE1C variant was associated with V-gene and J-gene trimming of TCR beta chains, and the association was replicated in an independent cohort. Assigning TCR associations to individual alleles was difficult when HLA alleles, especially DR and DQ, strongly co-occurred. It was suggested by the authors that the approach could potentially be generalized to other disease states and immunological phenotypes. A later analysis found that most CMV-associated TCR beta chains appeared HLA-restricted, with HLA associations seemingly driven largely by CMV exposure. Roughly 17 rarely observed V segments, including chromosome 9 orphons, were excluded from the earlier analysis of some 590 of the donors because counts were too low. Some IMGT-functional V segments, including TRBV6-2 and TRBV6-3, could not be distinguished by the 87-base-pair reads and were therefore excluded. The study listed 150 to 200 TCR beta chains as associated with cytomegalovirus. Immune exposure information for the cohort was limited to CMV serostatus. Because HLA typing was missing for some donors at each locus, association tests included only the typed subset. A later analysis found that TCR association rates varied across HLA loci, with DRB1 alleles showing the most associated TCRs and HLA-C alleles the fewest. In a later analysis, several top co-occurrence clusters were reported to appear linked to parvovirus B19, influenza, CMV and Epstein-Barr virus. According to a later genetic analysis, donors in an Asian-associated ancestry cluster had fewer N-insertions in productive TCRs than the approximately 610-donor mean. In vitro tests confirmed that a few of the cytomegalovirus-associated TCR beta chains recognize cytomegalovirus antigens. While some public TCRs were present in many individuals, most TCR sequences turned up only very rarely across donors. Compared with equally common non-associated chains, HLA-associated TCR beta chains in a later analysis were more clonally expanded and had lower generation probabilities. An earlier analysis of some 560 of the donors showed that most TCR beta V segments appeared in productive rearrangements either about 87% or about 30% of the time, which broadly matched IMGT annotations. Linkage disequilibrium might explain the correlated functional status among segregating V segments, but an unknown experimental factor could not be excluded.

V has 3 bases trimmed and J has 3 bases trimmed; junction bases matching no gene number 4. From the germline V gene, CDR1 is MDHEN and CDR2 is SYDVKM. Inclusive of the bounding cysteine and phenylalanine, the CDR3 is 14 residues long. Only CDR3 DNA is held: 42 bases, read in frame from base 1. To note about this clone: Which antigen it targets is not known. Base qualities are not recorded, but no much larger clone differs from it by a single base.

The cohort comprised fewer than 750 healthy bone marrow donors. At the time of sampling, every cohort member was nominally healthy, though immune exposures that went unrecorded were likely present. The donor tested CMV seropositive and was one of the 289 seropositive cohort members. A peripheral blood sample was collected from each donor, and TCR beta sequencing was performed on peripheral blood mononuclear cells. The Qiagen DNeasy Blood Extraction Kit was used to extract genomic DNA from the blood cell samples. The library was prepared using the immunoSEQ multiplex PCR assay. For the multiplex PCR, a mixture combining 60 forward primers for TCR Vbeta segments and 13 reverse primers for TCR Jbeta segments was used. A multiplex PCR assay on genomic DNA amplified the CDR3 region of rearranged TCR beta genes. Amplified TCR beta libraries were sequenced as 87-base-pair reads on the Illumina HiSeq System. On the authors' methods: A later analysis tallied roughly 76 million unique TCR beta chains across the 666 repertoires, and some 10 million of those chains were shared by two or more donors. A nearest-neighbor algorithm error-corrected the raw reads and collapsed the reads into unique sequences, merging closely related sequences to remove PCR and sequencing errors. CDR3 sequences were aligned to IMGT reference sequences to assign V, D and J gene segments. Each retained sequence needed at least a six-nucleotide match to both a V gene segment and a J gene segment. Rearrangements were called productive when the CDR3 lacked stop codons and stayed in frame with V and J; all others were non-productive. CDR3 was defined according to IMGT convention as the region running from the second conserved V-encoded cysteine to the conserved J-encoded phenylalanine. The earlier analysis of roughly 590 of the donors excluded any sequence lacking an unambiguous match to a single V gene segment. An earlier analysis of some 610 of the donors called V segments functional above 56.7% productive rearrangements and segregating when the between-donor standard deviation exceeded 5%. A statistical classification framework was built for diagnosing cytomegalovirus status from the catalog of TCR beta chain sequences. V and J gene assignment, in a later analysis, came from comparing TCR nucleotide sequences with IMGT/GENE-DB human TR gene sequences. The TCRdist pipeline was used in a later analysis to assign CDR3 sequences and most-parsimonious VDJ recombination scenarios. In a later analysis, every TCR beta chain was defined by the combination of its CDR3 amino acid sequence and its V-gene family, and reads without a unique V-gene family were dropped. A later analysis removed roughly 590 highly shared, low-generation-probability nucleotide sequences to deal with suspected cross-contamination and a sequencing artifact. In a later analysis, a clonal expansion index was calculated for each public chain from normalized within-repertoire ranks of inferred template counts. In a later analysis, generation probabilities were computed using a VDJ recombination model fitted to out-of-frame rearrangements, and the results were checked against IGoR. Hypergeometric tests were used in a later analysis to score TCR-TCR, TCR-HLA and TCR-CMV co-occurrence, with a repertoire-size bias correction applied to the TCR pairs. A later analysis estimated false discovery rates by permuting HLA or CMV assignments 20 times. In a later analysis, co-occurring TCRs were grouped using DBSCAN, with TCRdist sequence similarity added in when clustering inside HLA-allele-positive subsets. Repertoires with fewer than 30,000 or more than 120,000 public chains were left out of co-occurrence clustering, as were about five repertoires with anomalous nucleotide sharing. As stored in TCRdb, this immuneACCESS dataset retains in-frame rearrangements with V and J assigned. A fraction of the clones does not appear; measured against another copy, unresolved V genes explain less than half of the discrepancy, and the remainder lacks a known reason. The V and J calls and clone size are taken from that table; D and trimming were inferred from the DNA. In this sample the table shows about 150,000 clones, around 60% of which occur a single time. The ten biggest clones cover about 7.1% of the sample.

The TCR was taken from a woman aged 55-69 years in good health and CMV-seropositive. Sequencing was done on a sample of PBMCs. The chain is encoded by TRBV28 joined to TRBJ1-1, and 7 bases in between align with TRBD1. CDR3 region: CASSFPTGDTEAFF. In nucleotides, the sequence is TGTGCCAGCAGTTTCCCCACAGGGGACACTGAAGCTTTCTTT.